Listed below are T cell receptor beta chains from one sample, sequenced in a study of post-analysis software for immune sequencing data. One entry per CDR3 protein, called by TCRdb with MiXCR from the PCR reads. Of hundreds of thousands of distinct CDR3 sequences listed, 55% to 70% were seen once; the top ten hold over 9%. The sample consisted of blood. These receptors all come from a girl aged 2-15 years with multiple sclerosis. CDR3s include the opening cysteine and the closing phenylalanine or tryptophan.

v_gene,j_gene,CDR3aa
TRBV7-2,TRBJ2-3,CASSSRLATVTQYF
TRBV12-3/TRBV12-4,TRBJ2-3,CASSRRASGGSDTQYF
TRBV20-1,TRBJ2-5,CSARDNLPQETQYF
TRBV12-3/TRBV12-4,TRBJ2-3,CASSSGGPNTDTQYF
TRBV3-1,TRBJ1-5,CASSQAASNQPQHF
TRBV3-1,TRBJ2-7,CASTHTLTATAGQGYYEQYF
TRBV27,TRBJ2-5,CASSLASGGVKAETQYF
TRBV7-9,TRBJ2-5,CASSLGRADRGETQYF
TRBV20-1,TRBJ2-1,CSAKGVTYNEQFF
TRBV6-5,TRBJ2-3,CASSKGVLGRDTQYF
TRBV5-5,TRBJ1-5,CASSPGIQSINQPQHF
TRBV6-5,TRBJ1-4,CASRGDEDEKLFF
TRBV9,TRBJ1-1,CASSATGTGNTEAFF
TRBV9,TRBJ2-7,CASSPRGLDLGASYEQYF
TRBV5-5,TRBJ2-4,CASSLEGRQLKNIQYF
TRBV20-1,TRBJ2-1,CSARGIAGALHNEQFF
TRBV7-9,TRBJ2-7,CASSFGASEQYF
TRBV20-1,TRBJ2-1,CSASQGASGGYNEQFF
TRBV20-1,TRBJ2-3,CSGGRTDTQYF
TRBV12-3/TRBV12-4,TRBJ1-2,CASSLGAGDYGYTF
TRBV6-2/TRBV6-3,TRBJ1-1,CASSGQVNTEAFF
TRBV9,TRBJ2-7,CASSPSWEVAYEQYF
TRBV10-3,TRBJ2-3,CAISDPKTLAGTDTQYF
TRBV29-1,TRBJ2-7,CSVGLRSYEQYF
TRBV4-1,TRBJ2-2,CASSQLGQGALGELFF
TRBV6-6,TRBJ2-2,CASRPGSPGELFF
TRBV5-1,TRBJ2-1,CASSPPGGSSYNEQFF
TRBV7-2,-,CASSLVGSGTRGSKNIQYF
TRBV20-1,TRBJ1-1,CSADWTAGAEAFF
TRBV18,TRBJ2-4,CASSQRDRLAKNIQYF
TRBV6-4,TRBJ2-5,CASGSRDTQYF
TRBV9,TRBJ2-1,CASSESGTSNEQFF
TRBV2,TRBJ2-1,CASRRTSGPSYNEQFF
TRBV20-1,TRBJ1-1,CSADRDTEAFF
TRBV3-1,TRBJ1-1,CASSQVEDSSEAFF
TRBV12-3/TRBV12-4,TRBJ2-5,CASSPWDEARKTQYF
TRBV12-3/TRBV12-4,TRBJ2-5,CASSFRSGGRVTETQYF
TRBV21-1,TRBJ1-2,CASSNDSSRDREQEGYTF
TRBV10-3,TRBJ1-3,CAISDVQGTRGNTIYF
TRBV14,TRBJ2-1,CASSQPHNEQFF
TRBV29-1,TRBJ1-1,CSVYAANTEAFF
TRBV12-3/TRBV12-4,TRBJ1-1,CASSLSELNTEAFF
TRBV5-1,TRBJ2-7,CASSLEVNSYEQYF